The T cell receptor (beta chain) under discussion was sequenced for a study of cytomegalovirus exposure and HLA in healthy donors. Study information: Previous work identified 120 million or so unique TCR beta sequences from some 170 million T cells.

In the case of this clone: Antigen specificity is unknown.

Study-wide points: Three CMV-associated chains proved CMV antigen-specific in vitro. A later analysis linked a missense variant in DCLRE1C to the trimming of TCR beta V and J genes.

CDR1 and CDR2 from the germline V gene are SGHNT and YYREEE (reference sequence). This CDR3 has 13 amino acids. The germline V and J ends were trimmed by 4 bases and 5 bases, with 13 bases remaining between them. The PCR had 60 Vbeta and 13 Jbeta primers. Clones were read by immunoSEQ multiplex PCR, and TCRdb kept only the in-frame ones, dropping some. The listing contains about 100,000 clones. The chain joins TRBV5-4 to TRBJ2-7; the D gene is possibly TRBD2 (5 bases). The receptor was isolated from a man aged 45 to 65 in good health and CMV-seronegative. Input material: PBMCs. This CDR3 is CASSPPGNDEQYF. The CDR3 DNA follows: TGTGCCAGCAGCCCCCCGGGGAACGACGAGCAGTACTTC.